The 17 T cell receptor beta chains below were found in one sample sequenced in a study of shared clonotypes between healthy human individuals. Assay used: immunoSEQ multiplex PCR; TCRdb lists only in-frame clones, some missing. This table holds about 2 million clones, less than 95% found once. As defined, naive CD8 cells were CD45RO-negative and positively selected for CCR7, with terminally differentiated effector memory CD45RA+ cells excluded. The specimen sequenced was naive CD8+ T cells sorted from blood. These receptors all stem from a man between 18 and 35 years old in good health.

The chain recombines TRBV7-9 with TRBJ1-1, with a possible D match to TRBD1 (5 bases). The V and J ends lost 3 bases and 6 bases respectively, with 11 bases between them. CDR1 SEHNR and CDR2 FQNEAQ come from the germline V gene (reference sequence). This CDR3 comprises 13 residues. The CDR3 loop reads CASSLGGTSEAFF. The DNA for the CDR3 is TGTGCCAGCAGCTTGGGTGGGACCTCTGAAGCTTTCTTT.

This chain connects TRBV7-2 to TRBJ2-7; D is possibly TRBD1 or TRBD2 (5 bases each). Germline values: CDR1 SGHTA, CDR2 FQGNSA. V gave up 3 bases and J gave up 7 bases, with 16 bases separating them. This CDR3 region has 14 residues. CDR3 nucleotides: TGTGCCAGCAGCTTGCTTGGGGCTTCGGGAGAGCAGTACTTC. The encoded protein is CASSLLGASGEQYF.

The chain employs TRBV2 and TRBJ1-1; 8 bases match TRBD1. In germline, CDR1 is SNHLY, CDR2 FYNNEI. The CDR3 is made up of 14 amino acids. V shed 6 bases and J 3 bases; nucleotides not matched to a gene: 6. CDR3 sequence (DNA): TGTGCCAGCAGGGAGACAGGGGAGGACACTGAAGCTTTCTTT. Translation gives CASRETGEDTEAFF.

CDR3 residues: CASSDLTGVGGNQPQHF. CDR3 sequence (DNA): TGTGCCAGCAGTGACCTAACAGGGGTGGGTGGCAATCAGCCCCAGCATTTT. The gene calls are TRBV6-1 and TRBJ1-5; 7 bases are shared with TRBD1. The CDR3 has 17 amino acids. J lost 2 bases, V lost 3 bases, and 10 bases had no gene match. The germline gives CDR1 MNHNS, CDR2 SASEGT.

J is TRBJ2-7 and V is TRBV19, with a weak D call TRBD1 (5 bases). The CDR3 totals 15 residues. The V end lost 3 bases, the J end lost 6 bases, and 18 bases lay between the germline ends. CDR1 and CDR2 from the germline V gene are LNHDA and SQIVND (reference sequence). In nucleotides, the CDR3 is TGTGCCAGTAGTATCCCCCCGCAGGGATCGAGCGAGCAGTACTTC. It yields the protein CASSIPPQGSSEQYF.

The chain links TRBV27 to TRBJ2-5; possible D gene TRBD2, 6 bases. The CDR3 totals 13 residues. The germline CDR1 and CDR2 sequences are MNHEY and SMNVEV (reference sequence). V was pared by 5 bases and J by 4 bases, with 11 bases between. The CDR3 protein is CASSVTSRETQYF. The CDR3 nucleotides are TGTGCCAGCAGTGTGACTAGTAGAGAGACCCAGTACTTC.

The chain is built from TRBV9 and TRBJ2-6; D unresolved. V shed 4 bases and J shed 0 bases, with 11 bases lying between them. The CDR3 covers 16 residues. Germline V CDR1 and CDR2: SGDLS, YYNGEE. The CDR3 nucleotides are TGTGCCAGCAGCCCCCTCGGTCGCTCTGGGGCCAACGTCCTGACTTTC. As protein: CASSPLGRSGANVLTF.

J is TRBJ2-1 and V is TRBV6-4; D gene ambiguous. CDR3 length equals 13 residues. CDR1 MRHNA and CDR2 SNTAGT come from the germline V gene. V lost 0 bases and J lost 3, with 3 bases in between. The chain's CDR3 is CASSDSDYNEQFF. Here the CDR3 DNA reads TGTGCCAGCAGTGACTCGGACTACAATGAGCAGTTCTTC.

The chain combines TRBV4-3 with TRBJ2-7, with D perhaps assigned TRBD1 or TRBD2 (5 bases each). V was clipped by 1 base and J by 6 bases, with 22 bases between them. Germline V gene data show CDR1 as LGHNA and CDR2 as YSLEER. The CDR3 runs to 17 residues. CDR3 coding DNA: TGCGCCAGCAGCCAAGGCTCCCCTTCCTCGCTCGGGGCCGAGCAGTACTTC. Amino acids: CASSQGSPSSLGAEQYF.

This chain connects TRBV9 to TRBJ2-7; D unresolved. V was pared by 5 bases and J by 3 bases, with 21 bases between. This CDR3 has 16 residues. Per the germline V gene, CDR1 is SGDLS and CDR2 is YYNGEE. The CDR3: CASSSERTSALYEQYF. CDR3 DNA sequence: TGTGCCAGCAGTTCAGAGAGGACCTCAGCTCTCTACGAGCAGTACTTC.

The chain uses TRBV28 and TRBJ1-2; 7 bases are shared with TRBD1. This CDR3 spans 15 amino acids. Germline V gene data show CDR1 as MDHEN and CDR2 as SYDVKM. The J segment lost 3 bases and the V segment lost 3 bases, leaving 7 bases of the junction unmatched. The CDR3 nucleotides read TGTGCCAGCAGTTTGACAGGGAGGGACTACTATGGCTACACCTTC. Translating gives CASSLTGRDYYGYTF.

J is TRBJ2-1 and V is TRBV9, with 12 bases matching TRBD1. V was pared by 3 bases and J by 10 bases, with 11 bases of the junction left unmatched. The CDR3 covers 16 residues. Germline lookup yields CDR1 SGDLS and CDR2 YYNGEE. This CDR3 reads CASSAPGQGALGEQFF. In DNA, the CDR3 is TGTGCCAGCAGCGCCCCGGGACAGGGGGCGCTTGGGGAGCAGTTCTTC.

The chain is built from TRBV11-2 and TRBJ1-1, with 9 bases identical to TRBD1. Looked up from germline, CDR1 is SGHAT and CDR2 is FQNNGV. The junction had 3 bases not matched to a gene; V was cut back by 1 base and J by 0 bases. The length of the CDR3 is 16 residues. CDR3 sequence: CASSLGGQGMNTEAFF. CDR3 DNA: TGTGCCAGCAGCTTAGGCGGACAGGGGATGAACACTGAAGCTTTCTTT.

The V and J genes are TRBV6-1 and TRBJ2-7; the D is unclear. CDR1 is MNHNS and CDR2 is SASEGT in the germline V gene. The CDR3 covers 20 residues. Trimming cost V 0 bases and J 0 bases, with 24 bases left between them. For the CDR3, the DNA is TGTGCCAGCAGTGAAGCAAGAGGCAGCCCACGGCTCTGGGGCTCCTACGAGCAGTACTTC. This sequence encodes CASSEARGSPRLWGSYEQYF.

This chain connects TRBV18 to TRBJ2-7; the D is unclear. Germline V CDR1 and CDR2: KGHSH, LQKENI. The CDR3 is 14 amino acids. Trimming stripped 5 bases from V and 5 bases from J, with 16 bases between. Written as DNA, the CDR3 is TGTGCCAGCTCATCGCCAGGAATTAAGCACGAGCAGTACTTC. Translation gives CASSSPGIKHEQYF.

The chain's CDR3 is CASSIHRGGETQYF. The DNA for the CDR3 is TGTGCCAGTAGTATTCATCGAGGGGGCGAGACCCAGTACTTC. V gene TRBV19 combines with J gene TRBJ2-5; 7 nucleotides agree with TRBD1. The CDR3 totals 14 residues. Germline CDR1 reads LNHDA; CDR2 reads SQIVND (reference sequence). Trimming removed 3 bases from V and 5 bases from J; junction bases left unmatched: 6. Complete variable domain (other parts from reference TRBV19 and TRBJ2-5): DGGITQSPKYLFRKEGQNVTLSCEQNLNHDAMYWYRQDPGQGLRLIYYSQIVNDFQKGDIAEGYSVSREKKESFPLTVTSAQKNPTAFYLCASSIHRGGETQYFGPGTRLLVL.

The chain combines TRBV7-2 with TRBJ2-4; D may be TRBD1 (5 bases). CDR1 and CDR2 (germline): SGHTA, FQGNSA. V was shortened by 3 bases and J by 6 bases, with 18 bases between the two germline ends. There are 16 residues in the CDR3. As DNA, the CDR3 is TGTGCCAGCAGCTTTTCAGGGTGGGAAGATGGAAACATTCAGTACTTC. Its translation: CASSFSGWEDGNIQYF.